Reported below is one T cell receptor (beta chain). Distinct nucleotide sequences in the sample also encode this CDR3. The CDR3 has 11 amino acids. V shed 6 bases and J shed 2 bases, with 5 bases lying between them. CDR1 is LGHDT, CDR2 YNNKEL, per germline (reference sequence). The entry originates in a study of blood T cell repertoires in COVID-19. Overall study: Samples of COVID-19 (acute and convalescent) were obtained from the United States, Italy and Spain. PBMCs, B-cell-depleted T cells, or T cells were the source of the cDNA or gDNA that made up the material.

Enrolment of Seattle patients took place during active infection, and they were followed longitudinally. Original processing methods: Amplifying reference gene primers gave estimates of nucleated cell counts. Sequenced by immunoSEQ multiplex PCR; TCRdb stores in-frame clones only, minus some. V and J calls and clone size are given by that table; D and trimming were obtained from the DNA. The sample carries 450,000 or so clones, 70% to 90% recorded once. The genes are TRBV3-1 (or the pseudogene TRBV3-2) and TRBJ2-7; D is possibly TRBD2 (5 bases). The material sequenced was peripheral blood. The TCR was taken from a man younger than 30 with COVID-19, enrolled during active disease. The CDR3 here is CASRGAYEQYF. The CDR3 DNA reads TGTGCCAGCAGGGGAGCCTACGAGCAGTACTTC.